The 26 T cell receptor beta chains below come from one sample, sequenced in a study of OX40 agonist ivuxolimab in advanced cancers. The table came from immunoSEQ multiplex PCR; TCRdb's copy has only in-frame clones and leaves some out. Seen here are some 21,000 clones, 65% to 70% observed once, and the top ten hold about 13%. The sample here was CD4+ or CD8+ T cells sorted from blood, taken in a trial of the OX40 agonist ivuxolimab. Receptor source: an adult with an advanced solid tumor such as melanoma, head and neck, liver or kidney cancer.

In its sample, this clone is medium-sized (0.01 to 0.1%). The chain uses TRBV19 and TRBJ1-2; D is unresolved. The CDR3 loop spans 14 amino acids. Germline V gives CDR1 LNHDA, CDR2 SQIVND (reference sequence). V was trimmed by 4 bases and J by 6 bases, leaving 15 bases between them. CDR3 loop: CASSTRPRGNGYTF. The DNA for the CDR3 is TGTGCCAGTAGTACCCGACCGCGAGGGAATGGCTACACCTTC.

With respect to this clone: A far larger clone is only one base removed, so a read error is likely. The CDR3 end shows no conserved phenylalanine or tryptophan, and so a read error is likely. V gene TRBV28 combines with J gene TRBJ2-7, with 7 bases identical to TRBD1. Trimming at V came to 5 bases and at J to 6 bases, leaving 19 bases not matched to a gene. This CDR3 comprises 17 residues. Germline V gene data show CDR1 as MDHEN and CDR2 as SYDVKM. CDR3 nucleotide sequence: TGTGCCAGCAGTCCTCGGACAGGAAGGTACAATTATGGCGAGCAGTACCTC. Translating gives CASSPRTGRYNYGEQYL.

This clone was seen ten or more times. The gene calls are TRBV4-2 and TRBJ2-2; D gene ambiguous. The CDR3 loop spans 14 amino acids. Trimming took off 0 bases at V and 6 bases at J, with 8 bases between the two ends. Germline CDR1 is LGHNA and CDR2 is YNFKEQ. CDR3 bases: TGTGCCAGCAGCCAAGATAGTTGGGCCGGGGAGCTGTTTTTT. Amino acid sequence: CASSQDSWAGELFF.

This chain joins TRBV11-2 and TRBJ2-5; D unclear. The ends were cut back, 1 base at V and 5 bases at J, with 5 bases in the middle. Germline V gene sequence: CDR1 SGHAT, CDR2 FQNNGV. The CDR3 is 12 residues long. The CDR3 DNA reads as TGTGCCAGCAGCTTAGTAAGGGAGACCCAGTACTTC. Translating gives CASSLVRETQYF.

This clone was detected a few times. The chain employs TRBV29-1 and TRBJ2-7, with 10 bases aligning to TRBD1. The ends lost 0 bases at V and 4 bases at J; junction bases unmatched: 9. CDR1 and CDR2 (germline): SQVTM, ANQGSEA. This CDR3 spans 16 amino acids. The CDR3 nucleotides are TGCAGCGTTGAAGACGTCGGGACAGGGGTACGTTACGAGCAGTACTTC. Translating it yields CSVEDVGTGVRYEQYF.

V and J are TRBV18 and TRBJ1-3; D gene unclear. Trimming removed 0 bases at V and 4 bases at J, with 10 bases between. Germline CDR1 is KGHSH and CDR2 is LQKENI. The CDR3 has 15 residues. CDR3 loop: CASSPPEAPGNTIYF. DNA for the CDR3: TGTGCCAGCTCACCACCCGAGGCCCCGGGAAACACCATATATTTT.

The rearrangement joins TRBV6-1 to TRBJ1-5; 9 bases match TRBD1. The CDR3 length is 14 residues. The ends lost 6 bases at V and 4 bases at J; junction bases unmatched: 4. From germline, CDR1 is MNHNS and CDR2 SASEGT. CDR3 in amino acids: CASSDRGENQPQHF. The CDR3 nucleotides read TGTGCCAGCAGCGACAGGGGGGAGAATCAGCCCCAGCATTTT.

This clone was recorded at least ten times. This chain links TRBV18 with TRBJ2-1; D perhaps matches TRBD1 (6 bases). CDR1 and CDR2 from the germline V gene are KGHSH and LQKENI. The CDR3 has 16 residues. Trimming took 3 bases from V and 0 from J, leaving 12 bases between them. The CDR3 DNA reads TGTGCCAGCTCACCTGAGACAGGCAGCTCCTACAATGAGCAGTTCTTC. Amino acid sequence: CASSPETGSSYNEQFF.

Comment on this clone: Other DNA sequences in this specimen translate into the identical CDR3. This chain links TRBV5-6 with TRBJ2-7, with D tentatively TRBD1 (6 bases). V was pared by 0 bases and J by 5 bases, with 9 bases between. CDR1 and CDR2 (germline): SGHDT, YYEEEE. This CDR3 is 13 amino acids long. Here the CDR3 DNA reads TGTGCCAGCAGCTTGGCCCCAGGGGACGAGCAGTACTTC. Its protein is CASSLAPGDEQYF. Complete variable domain (other parts from reference TRBV5-6 and TRBJ2-7): DAGVTQSPTHLIKTRGQQVTLRCSPKSGHDTVSWYQQALGQGPQFIFQYYEEEERQRGNFPDRFSGHQFPNYSSELNVNALLLGDSALYLCASSLAPGDEQYFGPGTRLTVT.

The chain recombines TRBV7-2 with TRBJ2-3; TRBD2 aligns across 10 bases. The CDR3 runs 15 residues. Looked up from germline, CDR1 is SGHTA and CDR2 is FQGNSA. V lost 6 bases and J lost 4; bases outside the gene matches: 7. The CDR3 nucleotides read TGTGCCAGCAGGCCCTCTAGCGGGGGCTCAGATACGCAGTATTTT. Protein: CASRPSSGGSDTQYF.

The V and J genes are TRBV5-1 and TRBJ2-7, with D unclear. With 0 bases removed from V and 7 bases from J, the gap between germline ends came to 11 bases. Germline values: CDR1 SGHRS, CDR2 YFSETQ. The CDR3 is 13 residues long. CDR3: CASSLDLGVEQYF. The CDR3 coding sequence is TGCGCCAGCAGCTTGGACCTTGGGGTAGAGCAGTACTTC.

There are a few counts of this clone. The rearrangement links TRBV4-3 to TRBJ2-7, with 11 positions matching TRBD1. The V segment lost 3 bases and the J segment 2 bases; nucleotides outside the gene matches: 3. Germline assignment: CDR1 LGHNA and CDR2 YSLEER. CDR3 length: 15 residues. CDR3 protein: CASSHGQGAAYEQYF. CDR3 DNA sequence: TGCGCCAGCAGCCACGGACAGGGGGCTGCCTACGAGCAGTACTTC.

The chain links TRBV19 to TRBJ1-1; D not resolved. Germline assignment: CDR1 LNHDA and CDR2 SQIVND (reference sequence). The CDR3 sequence is 13 residues long. V was clipped by 1 base and J by 1 base, with 4 bases between them. The CDR3 region is CASSIAQNTEAFF. In DNA, the CDR3 is TGTGCCAGTAGTATAGCTCAGAACACTGAAGCTTTCTTT.

The rearrangement links TRBV7-8 to TRBJ2-2; D ambiguous. The V gene's germline CDR1 is SGHVS and CDR2 FQNEAQ. The CDR3 runs to 14 residues. The germline V and J ends were trimmed by 5 bases and 2 bases, with 9 bases remaining between them. The chain's CDR3 is CASSQGPNTGELFF. CDR3 nucleotides: TGTGCCAGCAGCCAAGGACCTAACACCGGGGAGCTGTTTTTT.

V and J are TRBV20-1 and TRBJ1-2; D unclear. Germline V gene data show CDR1 as DFQATT and CDR2 as SNEGSKA (reference sequence). Deletions cut 5 bases from V and 11 bases from J, with 6 bases between. CDR3 length: 8 amino acids. This chain's CDR3 is CSAPSYTF. The CDR3 nucleotides are TGCAGTGCTCCTTCGTACACCTTC.

The chain recombines TRBV29-1 with TRBJ2-7; perhaps TRBD1 as D (6 bases). Germline values: CDR1 SQVTM, CDR2 ANQGSEA. V lost 6 bases, J lost 3 bases, and 12 bases lay in between. There are 12 residues in the CDR3. The CDR3 sequence is CSVLLGGYEQYF. The CDR3 DNA reads as TGCAGCGTCCTGCTAGGGGGCTACGAGCAGTACTTC.

As concerns this clone: A read error may produce the germline difference seen at one junction end. The chain recombines TRBV11-2 with TRBJ2-5; D remains ambiguous. The CDR3 is 18 amino acids. Germline CDR1 SGHAT, CDR2 FQNNGV. CDR3 sequence: CASSLIGFGQANQETQYF. CDR3 in DNA: TGTGCCAGCAGCTTAATAGGGTTTGGGCAGGCTAACCAGGAGACCCAGTACTTC.

This clone appeared a few times. CDR3 sequence: CASSYREDTEAFF. For the CDR3, the DNA is TGTGCCAGCAGCTACAGGGAGGACACTGAAGCTTTCTTT. This chain links TRBV5-6 with TRBJ1-1; TRBD1 is a possible D gene (6 bases). Looked up from germline, CDR1 is SGHDT and CDR2 is YYEEEE. This CDR3 is 13 amino acids long. Trimming took off 3 bases at V and 3 bases at J, with 9 bases between the two ends.

The chain employs TRBV4-3 and TRBJ1-1, with D hard to call. The ends were cut back, 1 base at V and 4 bases at J, with 10 bases in the middle. This CDR3 has 14 amino acids. The germline CDR1 and CDR2 sequences are LGHNA and YSLEER. As DNA, the CDR3 is TGCGCCAGCAGCCAAGGAATAACTAGCACTGAAGCTTTCTTT. Translating it yields CASSQGITSTEAFF.

The chain combines TRBV7-2 with TRBJ1-2; D unclear. V was pared by 1 base and J by 5 bases, with 14 bases between. This CDR3 is built from 15 residues. The V gene's germline CDR1 is SGHTA and CDR2 FQGNSA. Written as DNA, the CDR3 is TGTGCCAGCAGCTTAGACAGATCCCCCCTTTATGGCTACACCTTC. It is translated as CASSLDRSPLYGYTF.

The chain employs TRBV5-4 and TRBJ2-7, with D possibly matching TRBD1 (6 bases). V was shortened by 0 bases and J by 6 bases, with 10 bases between the two germline ends. CDR1 is SGHNT, CDR2 YYREEE, per germline (reference sequence). This CDR3 has 13 residues. The CDR3 region has the DNA TGTGCCAGCAGCTTGGTAGGGGGTCGCGAGCAGTACTTC. This sequence encodes CASSLVGGREQYF.

The chain joins TRBV9 to TRBJ1-5; D is ambiguous. Germline CDR1 and CDR2: SGDLS and YYNGEE. This CDR3 region has 15 residues. Trimming cost V 0 bases and J 8 bases, with 15 bases left between them. The CDR3 DNA follows: TGTGCCAGCAGCGTAGGCGGCCGGCTAGAGGAGCCCCAGCATTTT. Translated, it gives CASSVGGRLEEPQHF.

A remark on this clone: At the DNA level, this CDR3 is encoded by other sequences in the same sample as well. The DNA for the CDR3 is TGTGCCACCAGCAGAGATCTATCAGATACGCAGTATTTT. Its translation is CATSRDLSDTQYF. The chain recombines TRBV15 with TRBJ2-3; D unclear. Trimming took off 0 bases at V and 4 bases at J, with 5 bases between the two ends. Germline lookup yields CDR1 LNHNV and CDR2 YYDKDF (reference sequence). The CDR3 extends over 13 amino acids.

V and J are TRBV15 and TRBJ1-5, with D maybe TRBD1 (6 bases). This CDR3 is 14 amino acids long. From germline, CDR1 is LNHNV and CDR2 YYDKDF (reference sequence). V was trimmed by 5 bases and J by 7 bases, leaving 15 bases between them. CDR3 nucleotide sequence: TGTGCCACCAGCGGAAGGACAGTTCCCCAGCCCCAGCATTTT. The encoded protein is CATSGRTVPQPQHF.

The V gene is TRBV2, the J gene TRBJ1-5; no definite D call. Between the trimmed V and J ends, which lost 10 bases and 2 bases, there was a span of 18 bases. The CDR3 consists of 15 residues. The germline V gene has CDR1 SNHLY and CDR2 FYNNEI. CDR3 sequence (DNA): TGTGCCAACCTAGGCAGTACCTATGGCAATCAGCCCCAGCATTTT. Translated: CANLGSTYGNQPQHF.

CDR3 sequence reads: CASSLAGWADPYSGNTIYF. CDR3 bases: TGTGCCAGCAGCTTAGCGGGGTGGGCAGACCCCTACTCTGGAAACACCATATATTTT. This chain joins TRBV7-9 and TRBJ1-3; D remains unclear. The CDR3 runs 19 residues. Deletions cut 0 bases from V and 0 bases from J, with 18 bases between. From germline, CDR1 is SEHNR and CDR2 FQNEAQ (reference sequence).